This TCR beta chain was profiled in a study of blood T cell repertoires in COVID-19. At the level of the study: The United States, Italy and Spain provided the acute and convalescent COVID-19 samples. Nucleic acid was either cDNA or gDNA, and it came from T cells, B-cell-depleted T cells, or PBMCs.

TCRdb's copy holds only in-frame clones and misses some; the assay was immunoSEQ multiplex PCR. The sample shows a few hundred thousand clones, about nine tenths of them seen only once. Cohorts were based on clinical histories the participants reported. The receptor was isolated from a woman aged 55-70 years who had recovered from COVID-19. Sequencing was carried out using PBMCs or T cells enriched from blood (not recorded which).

The CDR3 is CASRRSQGSYNSPLHF. The CDR3 nucleotides are TGTGCCAGCAGGAGATCCCAGGGGTCCTATAATTCACCCCTCCACTTT. This chain uses TRBV2 with TRBJ1-6, with D maybe TRBD1 (6 bases). Germline CDR1 reads SNHLY; CDR2 reads FYNNEI. V lost 6 bases and J lost 1, with 13 bases in between. This CDR3 is 16 amino acids long.